These T cell receptor beta chains were read from a single sample in a study of beta chain features in type 1 diabetes. Using immunoSEQ multiplex PCR, the repertoire was profiled, and TCRdb retains in-frame clones only, with some absent. The sample records under 300,000 clones, 7% to 9% being singletons. The sequencing sample was made of central memory CD4+ T cells from blood. The source of these receptors is a woman aged 18-29 years in good health. CDR3s include the opening cysteine and the closing phenylalanine or tryptophan. The order of the fields is CDR3 DNA, CDR3 protein, J gene, clone size, D gene, V gene. The D gene is left open where the match is weak. Size tells how often a clone was seen (once, few, many) or the class of an expanded clone, and some rows leave it out.

CDR3 DNA: TGTGCCAGTAGTTCCCGGAGGAGTGAAGCTTTCTTT; CDR3 protein: CASSSRRSEAFF; J gene: TRBJ1-1; clone size: few; D gene: .; V gene: TRBV19
CDR3 DNA: TGTGCCAGCAGCTTGGGACCGGGACAGGGACACTACAATGAGCAGTTCTTC; CDR3 protein: CASSLGPGQGHYNEQFF; J gene: TRBJ2-1; clone size: many; D gene: TRBD1; V gene: TRBV5-4
CDR3 DNA: TGTGCCAGCTCACCACCGAGTACAGAGACCCAGTACTTC; CDR3 protein: CASSPPSTETQYF; J gene: TRBJ2-5; clone size: .; D gene: .; V gene: TRBV18
CDR3 DNA: TGTGCCAGCATAGAGCGCTTTGGCAGGAACACCGGGGAGCTGTTTTTT; CDR3 protein: CASIERFGRNTGELFF; J gene: TRBJ2-2; clone size: .; D gene: .; V gene: TRBV2
CDR3 DNA: TGCGCCAGCAGCCCTTACAGGAGCAATGAGCAGTTCTTC; CDR3 protein: CASSPYRSNEQFF; J gene: TRBJ2-1; clone size: .; D gene: .; V gene: TRBV5-1
CDR3 DNA: TGCAGTGCTAGACCCGAAGCTTTCTTT; CDR3 protein: CSARPEAFF; J gene: TRBJ1-1; clone size: .; D gene: .; V gene: TRBV20-1
CDR3 DNA: TGTGCCGGAGGGAAAACCGGGACAGGGTATTCACCCCTCCACTTT; CDR3 protein: CAGGKTGTGYSPLHF; J gene: TRBJ1-6; clone size: .; D gene: TRBD1; V gene: TRBV28
CDR3 DNA: TGTGCCAGCAGCTTGGCGTCGGTTAAAGGGACCCAGTACTTC; CDR3 protein: CASSLASVKGTQYF; J gene: TRBJ2-5; clone size: few; D gene: .; V gene: TRBV5-4
CDR3 DNA: TGTGCCAGCAGCTTGGCTAGCGGGAACTCCTACAATGAGCAGTTCTTC; CDR3 protein: CASSLASGNSYNEQFF; J gene: TRBJ2-1; clone size: few; D gene: TRBD2; V gene: TRBV11-2
CDR3 DNA: TGTGCCAGTTGGGGCACAGATACGCAGTATTTT; CDR3 protein: CASWGTDTQYF; J gene: TRBJ2-3; clone size: many; D gene: .; V gene: TRBV2
CDR3 DNA: TGTGCCAGCAGTTACGACGCAGGGGGAAGGGGCTACACCTTC; CDR3 protein: CASSYDAGGRGYTF; J gene: TRBJ1-2; clone size: .; D gene: TRBD1; V gene: TRBV6-5
CDR3 DNA: TGTGCCAGCAGACCAGGGGGCTCTGGGGCCAACGTCCTGACTTTC; CDR3 protein: CASRPGGSGANVLTF; J gene: TRBJ2-6; clone size: few; D gene: TRBD1; V gene: TRBV6-1
CDR3 DNA: TGTGCCAGCAGTGTAAGGACAGGGAACACCGGGGAGCTGTTTTTT; CDR3 protein: CASSVRTGNTGELFF; J gene: TRBJ2-2; clone size: many; D gene: TRBD1; V gene: TRBV2
CDR3 DNA: TGCGCCAGCAGCCCGCATACGGCAGAGGGCTTTAATGAGCAGTTCTTC; CDR3 protein: CASSPHTAEGFNEQFF; J gene: TRBJ2-1; clone size: few; D gene: .; V gene: TRBV5-1
CDR3 DNA: TGTGCCAGCTCCGGACAGGGGGCTGAAGCTTTCTTT; CDR3 protein: CASSGQGAEAFF; J gene: TRBJ1-1; clone size: few; D gene: TRBD1; V gene: TRBV18
CDR3 DNA: TGTGCCAGCAAAAACCAGGGGGCTCGAAACAATGAGCAGTTCTTC; CDR3 protein: CASKNQGARNNEQFF; J gene: TRBJ2-1; clone size: few; D gene: TRBD1; V gene: TRBV28
CDR3 DNA: TGTGCCAGCAGCTTATTTGGGACAAGGGAGACCCAGTACTTC; CDR3 protein: CASSLFGTRETQYF; J gene: TRBJ2-5; clone size: .; D gene: .; V gene: TRBV7-3
CDR3 DNA: TGTGCCAGCAAGCAGGGATCCATGAACACTGAAGCTTTCTTT; CDR3 protein: CASKQGSMNTEAFF; J gene: TRBJ1-1; clone size: once; D gene: .; V gene: TRBV7-3
CDR3 DNA: TGCAGCGCTGACAGACAGTACAATGAGCAGTTCTTC; CDR3 protein: CSADRQYNEQFF; J gene: TRBJ2-1; clone size: many; D gene: .; V gene: TRBV29-1
CDR3 DNA: TGTGCCAGCAGCTTAAGGGTGCTAGCTGGCCAAGAGACCCAGTACTTC; CDR3 protein: CASSLRVLAGQETQYF; J gene: TRBJ2-5; clone size: .; D gene: .; V gene: TRBV7-2
CDR3 DNA: TGTGCCTGGAGTGTAGGGAGCGCCCAGTACTTC; CDR3 protein: CAWSVGSAQYF; J gene: TRBJ2-5; clone size: .; D gene: .; V gene: TRBV30
CDR3 DNA: TGTGCCAGCAGTGATTGGACAGGGGGCAGAGAGACCCAGTACTTC; CDR3 protein: CASSDWTGGRETQYF; J gene: TRBJ2-5; clone size: few; D gene: TRBD1; V gene: TRBV6-1
CDR3 DNA: TGTGCCAGCAGTAGCGCTGAAAAACTGTTTTTT; CDR3 protein: CASSSAEKLFF; J gene: TRBJ1-4; clone size: few; D gene: .; V gene: TRBV11-3
CDR3 DNA: TGTGCCAGCAGTTCCCCGGGCGGGGGGGGCGCAGATACGCAGTATTTT; CDR3 protein: CASSSPGGGGADTQYF; J gene: TRBJ2-3; clone size: .; D gene: TRBD2; V gene: TRBV6-5
CDR3 DNA: TGTGCCAGCAGGGGGACAGGGGCGGGCGCAGAGACCCAGTACTTC; CDR3 protein: CASRGTGAGAETQYF; J gene: TRBJ2-5; clone size: many; D gene: TRBD1; V gene: TRBV27
CDR3 DNA: TGTGCCAGCTCCCGAAGACAGGTTGGAGAGACCCAGTACTTC; CDR3 protein: CASSRRQVGETQYF; J gene: TRBJ2-5; clone size: few; D gene: .; V gene: TRBV18
CDR3 DNA: TGTGCCAGCTCACCACTTGGGACAAGTGGTGGCTACACCTTC; CDR3 protein: CASSPLGTSGGYTF; J gene: TRBJ1-2; clone size: few; D gene: .; V gene: TRBV18
CDR3 DNA: TGTGCCAGCAAGGGACAGGCGAATGATCAGCCCCAGCATTTT; CDR3 protein: CASKGQANDQPQHF; J gene: TRBJ1-5; clone size: .; D gene: TRBD1; V gene: TRBV6-5
CDR3 DNA: TGTGCTAGCAGCTTAGCGCCATCTAGCGGGAGAGGTCCGGGCACAGATACGCAGTATTTT; CDR3 protein: CASSLAPSSGRGPGTDTQYF; J gene: TRBJ2-3; clone size: .; D gene: TRBD2; V gene: TRBV7-7
CDR3 DNA: TGTGCCAGCACAGTACAGGGAGGACAGCCCCAGCATTTT; CDR3 protein: CASTVQGGQPQHF; J gene: TRBJ1-5; clone size: many; D gene: .; V gene: TRBV6-6
CDR3 DNA: TGTGCCAGCAGTGAACCCCTAGTTTCCTACAATGAGCAGTTCTTC; CDR3 protein: CASSEPLVSYNEQFF; J gene: TRBJ2-1; clone size: few; D gene: .; V gene: TRBV2
CDR3 DNA: TGTGCCAGCAGTTTAATGACAGGGGGCTGGTTTGTGGCTTTCTTT; CDR3 protein: CASSLMTGGWFVAFF; J gene: TRBJ1-1; clone size: few; D gene: TRBD1; V gene: TRBV28
CDR3 DNA: TGTGCCAGCAGCGCTGCCGGGACTAGCCCCTACGAGCAGTACTTC; CDR3 protein: CASSAAGTSPYEQYF; J gene: TRBJ2-7; clone size: .; D gene: TRBD2; V gene: TRBV11-2
CDR3 DNA: TGTGCCAGCAGCTTACAGGGGGAGAAGCAGTATTTT; CDR3 protein: CASSLQGEKQYF; J gene: TRBJ2-3; clone size: few; D gene: TRBD1; V gene: TRBV7-8
CDR3 DNA: TGTGCCAGCAGCCTCAGGGGGGGTGGCTACACCTTC; CDR3 protein: CASSLRGGGYTF; J gene: TRBJ1-2; clone size: few; D gene: TRBD1; V gene: TRBV7-2
CDR3 DNA: TGCGCCAGCAGCTTGGAGCCGACGGGGTATAATTCACCCCTCCACTTT; CDR3 protein: CASSLEPTGYNSPLHF; J gene: TRBJ1-6; clone size: few; D gene: .; V gene: TRBV5-1
CDR3 DNA: TGTGCCAGCAGCCTCGGGACAGAAAACACCATATATTTT; CDR3 protein: CASSLGTENTIYF; J gene: TRBJ1-3; clone size: few; D gene: TRBD1; V gene: TRBV7-6
CDR3 DNA: TGTGCCAGCAGGAAGGGGGCGCGGACCGGGGAGCTGTTTTTT; CDR3 protein: CASRKGARTGELFF; J gene: TRBJ2-2; clone size: few; D gene: TRBD1; V gene: TRBV14
CDR3 DNA: TGTGCCATCAGTGCCGGGACTAGCGGGAGTAGGGAAGAGACCCAGTACTTC; CDR3 protein: CAISAGTSGSREETQYF; J gene: TRBJ2-5; clone size: many; D gene: TRBD2; V gene: TRBV10-3
CDR3 DNA: TGTGCCAGCAGGGGACAGGTTAACACCGGGGAGCTGTTTTTT; CDR3 protein: CASRGQVNTGELFF; J gene: TRBJ2-2; clone size: many; D gene: TRBD1; V gene: TRBV2
CDR3 DNA: TGTGCCACCAGCAGATCAGGGTGGGTAAATGGCTACACCTTC; CDR3 protein: CATSRSGWVNGYTF; J gene: TRBJ1-2; clone size: .; D gene: .; V gene: TRBV15
CDR3 DNA: TGCAGTGCTGACAGACAATCACCCCTCCACTTT; CDR3 protein: CSADRQSPLHF; J gene: TRBJ1-6; clone size: .; D gene: .; V gene: TRBV20-1
CDR3 DNA: TGCAGCGTTGAAGGGAAGCGGGCCACTGAAGCTTTCTTT; CDR3 protein: CSVEGKRATEAFF; J gene: TRBJ1-1; clone size: few; D gene: .; V gene: TRBV29-1
CDR3 DNA: TGCGCCAGCAGCTTGTTGCAGGGGGCGGTCACTGAAGCTTTCTTT; CDR3 protein: CASSLLQGAVTEAFF; J gene: TRBJ1-1; clone size: .; D gene: TRBD1; V gene: TRBV5-1
CDR3 DNA: TGTGCCGGCTTTCCGGGTGGGCACACCGGGGAGCTGTTTTTT; CDR3 protein: CAGFPGGHTGELFF; J gene: TRBJ2-2; clone size: few; D gene: .; V gene: TRBV7-9
CDR3 DNA: TGTGCCAGCAGTATGACTAGCGGGAGGACGAGGCAGTTCTTC; CDR3 protein: CASSMTSGRTRQFF; J gene: TRBJ2-1; clone size: .; D gene: TRBD2; V gene: TRBV27
CDR3 DNA: TGTGCCAGCAGTACAGGGGGTTTGAACACCGGGGAGCTGTTTTTT; CDR3 protein: CASSTGGLNTGELFF; J gene: TRBJ2-2; clone size: .; D gene: TRBD1; V gene: TRBV6-6
CDR3 DNA: TGCGCCAGCAGCCGAGGTTCTGGAGATGGCTACACCTTC; CDR3 protein: CASSRGSGDGYTF; J gene: TRBJ1-2; clone size: few; D gene: .; V gene: TRBV5-1
CDR3 DNA: TGCAGCGTGGGTACAGGTTCAGCTAACTATGGCTACACCTTC; CDR3 protein: CSVGTGSANYGYTF; J gene: TRBJ1-2; clone size: .; D gene: .; V gene: TRBV29-1
CDR3 DNA: TGTGCCTGGAGGGGGACCTTTAATTCACCCCTCCACTTT; CDR3 protein: CAWRGTFNSPLHF; J gene: TRBJ1-6; clone size: .; D gene: .; V gene: TRBV30